The source of this T cell receptor (beta chain) is a study of T cell repertoires in cytomegalovirus infection. As concerns this clonotype: Its specificity is unknown.

The length of the CDR3 is 15 residues. CDR1 is SGHVS and CDR2 is FNYEAQ in the germline V gene. The V end lost 5 bases, the J end lost 7 bases, and 20 bases lay between the germline ends. TCRdb itself ran the reads through MiXCR, one entry per CDR3 protein. The sample lists about 900,000 distinct CDR3 sequences; around 29% were seen once. The source material was cultured CD8+ T cells from PBMCs, sampled from culture after CMV antigen stimulation. This chain joins TRBV7-6 and TRBJ1-2, with D perhaps matching TRBD1 (5 bases). The source is a human donor in good health (CMV status not recorded). Some clones in this sample may be carry-over from other donors' samples. The DNA for the CDR3 is TGTGCCAGCAGCCTTGGGGCCTTAGCGACGGGTGGCTACACCTTC. Its translation: CASSLGALATGGYTF. Full variable domain (remainder filled in from reference TRBV7-6 and TRBJ1-2): GAGVSQSPRYKVTKRGQDVALRCDPISGHVSLYWYRQALGQGPEFLTYFNYEAQQDKSGLPNDRFSAERPEGSISTLTIQRTEQRDSAMYRCASSLGALATGGYTFGSGTRLTVV.